This entry features one T cell receptor beta chain sequence. Original processing methods: Reference gene primer amplification gave estimated nucleated cell counts. Only in-frame clones appear in the TCRdb table, and some are missing; sequencing was by immunoSEQ multiplex PCR. The V and J calls and clone size come from that table; D and trimming were worked out from the DNA. Here the sample spans more than 100,000 clones, around 78% being singletons. This entry belongs to a study of blood T cell repertoires in COVID-19. Overall study context: Both acute and convalescent COVID-19 samples were obtained from the United States, Italy and Spain. T cells, B-cell-depleted T cells, or PBMCs provided the cDNA or gDNA that served as material.

The material sequenced was peripheral blood. The TCR comes from a man between 65 and 85 years old with acute or convalescent COVID-19.

The CDR3 is CAWSGLFGGDQPQHF. In DNA, the CDR3 is TGTGCCTGGAGTGGCTTATTTGGGGGCGACCAGCCCCAGCATTTT. The rearrangement uses TRBV30 and TRBJ1-5, with D perhaps matching TRBD1 (6 bases). Trimming removed 1 base from V and 7 bases from J, with 17 bases in between. This CDR3 region has 15 residues. Germline V gene lookup returns CDR1 GTSNPN and CDR2 SVGIG (reference sequence).